This is a list of T cell receptor beta chains from one sample in a study of blood T cell repertoires in COVID-19. TCRdb's copy holds only in-frame clones and misses some; the assay was immunoSEQ multiplex PCR. The table includes about 150,000 clones, around 91% detected once. The sample consisted of peripheral blood. These receptors all come from an older woman with active COVID-19. Each CDR3 is given with its conserved first and last residue. Each record gives: clone size, D gene, J gene, V gene, CDR3 protein, CDR3 DNA. The D gene is left open where the match is weak. Clone sizes are given selectively: once, few, many, or a class where the clone is expanded.

NA | TRBD1 | TRBJ1-4 | TRBV16 | CASSQPQLTGGDEKLFF | TGTGCCAGCAGCCAACCTCAACTGACAGGGGGCGATGAAAAACTGTTTTTT
NA | NA | TRBJ2-3 | TRBV5-4 | CASSLRGRGPDTQYF | TGTGCCAGCAGCTTAAGGGGGAGGGGCCCAGATACGCAGTATTTT
NA | NA | TRBJ2-1 | TRBV27 | CASARLPNEQFF | TGTGCCAGCGCCCGACTTCCCAATGAGCAGTTCTTC
NA | NA | TRBJ1-2 | TRBV18 | CASSPLGGYGYTF | TGTGCCAGCTCACCATTGGGAGGGTATGGCTACACCTTC
once | NA | TRBJ2-3 | TRBV14 | CASSQDFPPGTQYF | TGTGCCAGCAGCCAAGATTTCCCCCCCGGGACGCAGTATTTT
NA | NA | TRBJ2-7 | TRBV7-2 | CASSLAEGTGEQYF | TGTGCCAGCAGCTTAGCGGAGGGAACCGGCGAGCAGTACTTC
NA | NA | TRBJ1-1 | TRBV28 | CASSLYIIQGTEAFF | TGTGCCAGCAGTCTTTATATTATCCAGGGCACTGAAGCTTTCTTT
NA | NA | TRBJ1-5 | TRBV6-2/TRBV6-3 | CASSYSIKRTTSPSQPQHF | TGTGCCAGCAGTTACTCGATAAAAAGGACAACCAGCCCCAGTCAGCCCCAGCATTTT
few | NA | TRBJ2-2 | TRBV29-1 | CSVTTVTNTGELFF | TGCAGCGTTACGACAGTTACGAACACCGGGGAGCTGTTTTTT
NA | TRBD2 | TRBJ2-6 | TRBV28 | CASSSGGTGANVLTF | TGTGCCAGCAGTTCGGGAGGGACTGGGGCCAACGTCCTGACTTTC
NA | TRBD2 | TRBJ2-7 | TRBV5-8 | CASSRGVIYEQYF | TGTGCCAGCAGCCGGGGGGTTATCTACGAGCAGTACTTC
NA | TRBD2 | TRBJ2-4 | TRBV7-3 | CASSWGRENIQYF | TGTGCCAGCAGTTGGGGGAGGGAAAACATTCAGTACTTC
once | NA | TRBJ2-1 | TRBV5-1 | CASSQTGLGHNEQFF | TGCGCCAGCAGCCAAACAGGGTTAGGTCACAATGAGCAGTTCTTC
NA | TRBD1 | TRBJ2-1 | TRBV28 | CASSSWDRGYNEQFF | TGTGCCAGCAGTTCTTGGGACAGGGGATACAATGAGCAGTTCTTC
NA | TRBD2 | TRBJ2-3 | TRBV9 | CASSVELAGVDTQYF | TGTGCCAGCAGCGTAGAGCTGGCGGGAGTGGATACGCAGTATTTT
NA | TRBD2 | TRBJ2-2 | TRBV7-2 | CASSLTIERGTGGELFF | TGTGCCAGCAGCTTAACTATTGAGCGGGGAACAGGCGGGGAGCTGTTTTTT
NA | TRBD2 | TRBJ2-3 | TRBV9 | CASSVGGSGSFTDTQYF | TGTGCCAGCAGCGTAGGGGGAAGCGGGAGTTTCACAGATACGCAGTATTTT
NA | NA | TRBJ1-1 | TRBV5-1 | CASSLVLRRLAAGTEAFF | TGCGCCAGCAGCTTGGTTCTGCGGAGGTTGGCAGCGGGCACTGAAGCTTTCTTT
NA | NA | TRBJ1-2 | TRBV5-1 | CASSLGPRVNYGYTF | TGCGCCAGCAGCTTGGGCCCCAGGGTTAACTATGGCTACACCTTC
NA | NA | TRBJ1-5 | TRBV2 | CASSEARRGSQPQHF | TGTGCCAGCAGTGAAGCGCGAAGGGGGAGTCAGCCCCAGCATTTT
NA | TRBD2 | TRBJ2-3 | TRBV19 | CASRKTSGRTDTQYF | TGTGCCAGTAGGAAGACTAGCGGGAGGACAGATACGCAGTATTTT
NA | NA | TRBJ2-2 | TRBV28 | CASSFQGLLTGELFF | TGTGCCAGCAGTTTTCAGGGTCTATTAACCGGGGAGCTGTTTTTT